The source of this T cell receptor (beta chain) is a study of shared clonotypes between healthy human individuals. Whole-study context: Every donor yielded three CD4 naive, three CD4 memory, two CD8 naive and one CD8 memory plate.

Deep-level settings were used for running the assay. The protocol was immunoSEQ multiplex PCR, while the TCRdb copy is restricted to in-frame clones and leaves out a portion. The data contain millions of clones, around 95% of them singletons. Trimming removed 2 bases at V and 2 bases at J, with 13 bases between. Germline values: CDR1 MNHNS, CDR2 SASEGT. The CDR3 has 16 amino acids. Investigators divided CD4+ cells into CD45RA+ naive and CD45RA-negative memory subsets. Sequenced material: naive CD4+ T cells sorted from blood. Subset in this sample: CD45RA+ positively selected. The chain is built from TRBV6-1 and TRBJ2-4; D unclear. The TCR sequence derives from a man younger than 35 in good health. The CDR3 sequence is CASSEQLGITKNIQYF. CDR3 sequence (DNA): TGTGCCAGCAGTGAACAGCTAGGAATTACCAAAAACATTCAGTACTTC.